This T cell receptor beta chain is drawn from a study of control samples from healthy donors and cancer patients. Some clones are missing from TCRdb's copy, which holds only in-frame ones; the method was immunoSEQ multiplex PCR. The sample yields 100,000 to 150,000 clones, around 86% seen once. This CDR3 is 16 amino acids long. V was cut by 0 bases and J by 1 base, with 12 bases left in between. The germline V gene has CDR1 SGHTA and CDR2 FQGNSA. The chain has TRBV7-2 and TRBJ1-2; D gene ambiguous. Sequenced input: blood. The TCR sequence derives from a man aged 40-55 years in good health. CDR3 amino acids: CASSLAPPGYNYGYTF. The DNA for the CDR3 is TGTGCCAGCAGCTTAGCTCCGCCGGGGTATAACTATGGCTACACCTTC.